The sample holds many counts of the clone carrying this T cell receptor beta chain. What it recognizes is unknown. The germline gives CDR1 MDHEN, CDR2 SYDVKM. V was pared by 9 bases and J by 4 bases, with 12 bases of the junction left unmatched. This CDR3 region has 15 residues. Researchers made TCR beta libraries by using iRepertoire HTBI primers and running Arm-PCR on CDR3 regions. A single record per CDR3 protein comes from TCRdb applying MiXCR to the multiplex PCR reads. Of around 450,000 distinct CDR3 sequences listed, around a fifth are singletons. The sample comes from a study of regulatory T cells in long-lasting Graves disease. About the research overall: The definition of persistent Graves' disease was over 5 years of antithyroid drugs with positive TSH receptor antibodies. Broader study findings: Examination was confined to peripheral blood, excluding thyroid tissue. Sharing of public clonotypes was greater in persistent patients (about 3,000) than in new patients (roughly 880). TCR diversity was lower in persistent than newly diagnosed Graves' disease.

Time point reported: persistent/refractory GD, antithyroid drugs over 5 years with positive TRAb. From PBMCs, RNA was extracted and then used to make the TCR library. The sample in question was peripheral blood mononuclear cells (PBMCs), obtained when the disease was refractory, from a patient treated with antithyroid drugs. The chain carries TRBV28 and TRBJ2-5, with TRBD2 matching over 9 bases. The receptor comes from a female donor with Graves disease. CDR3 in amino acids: CASGARAGGRETQYF. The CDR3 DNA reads TGTGCCAGTGGGGCTCGCGCGGGGGGGCGAGAGACCCAGTACTTC.